Listed here are 30 T cell receptor beta chains from one sample, sequenced in a study of regulatory T cells in long-lasting Graves disease. Stated time point: persistent/refractory GD, antithyroid drugs over 5 years with positive TRAb. Following extraction of RNA from PBMCs, that RNA was used to make the TCR library. Arm-PCR of CDR3 regions with iRepertoire HTBI primers generated TCR beta libraries. TCRdb ran MiXCR on the multiplex PCR reads and lists one entry per CDR3 protein. The sample records hundreds of thousands of distinct CDR3 sequences, about 21% being singletons. Sequenced here: peripheral blood mononuclear cells (PBMCs), sampled when the disease was refractory, from a patient treated with antithyroid drugs. The receptors were sampled from a female donor with Graves disease.

This clonotype came up many times. The chain couples TRBV28 to TRBJ2-5; 8 bases match TRBD2. The CDR3 has 15 amino acids. The trim removed 4 bases at V and 4 bases at J, leaving 8 bases unmatched. The germline V gene encodes CDR1 MDHEN and CDR2 SYDVKM. CDR3 nucleotides: TGTGCCAGCAGTTCGGCCGGGGGGGAGGCAGAGACCCAGTACTTC. Its translation is CASSSAGGEAETQYF.

V and J are TRBV27 and TRBJ2-3; 11 nucleotides align to TRBD2. The CDR3 is 15 amino acids. V lost 7 bases, J lost 0 bases, and 3 bases stayed unmatched. The germline CDR1 and CDR2 sequences are MNHEY and SMNVEV (reference sequence). The CDR3 sequence: CASTRTSGSTDTQYF. The CDR3 DNA is TGTGCCAGCACTCGGACTAGCGGGAGCACAGATACGCAGTATTTT.

The table lists this clonotype with many counts. This chain links TRBV12-3 or TRBV12-4 with TRBJ2-2, with D possibly being TRBD2 (6 bases). This CDR3 has 12 amino acids. The V end lost 6 bases, the J end lost 6 bases, and 8 bases lay between the germline ends. DNA for the CDR3: TGTGCCAGCAGATCGGGGGCCGGGGAGCTGTTTTTT. Protein product: CASRSGAGELFF.

The chain combines TRBV6-1 with TRBJ2-7; TRBD2 matches at 9 bases. The length of the CDR3 is 13 residues. V lost 4 bases and J lost 4; bases outside the gene matches: 2. Germline CDR1 is MNHNS and CDR2 is SASEGT. The CDR3 coding sequence is TGTGCCAGCAGTGGACTAGCGGAGTACGAGCAGTACTTC. This gives the protein CASSGLAEYEQYF.

At least ten counts were recorded for this clonotype. The chain uses TRBV28 and TRBJ2-5, with no clear D. Trimming pared 5 bases from V and 4 bases from J, leaving 14 bases between. The CDR3 is 14 residues long. Germline lookup yields CDR1 MDHEN and CDR2 SYDVKM. DNA for the CDR3: TGTGCCAGCAGTATAGCAGTACTGCGAGAGACCCAGTACTTC. Protein product: CASSIAVLRETQYF.

The gene calls are TRBV20-1 and TRBJ2-3; the D gene is possibly TRBD2 (6 bases). The CDR3 length is 14 residues. CDR1 is DFQATT, CDR2 SNEGSKA, per germline (reference sequence). The V end lost 8 bases, the J end lost 0 bases, and 15 bases lay between the germline ends. The CDR3 DNA follows: TGCAGTTCCGGGGGAAGGCGTAGCACAGATACGCAGTATTTT. Residues: CSSGGRRSTDTQYF.

Comments on this clonotype: This may stem from a read error, because a much larger clone lies one nucleotide away. The CDR3 nucleotides are TGTGCCATCAGCTCACCGGGACAATGGGCTTTCTTT. It is translated as CAISSPGQWAFF. V usage is TRBV12-3 or TRBV12-4 and J usage is TRBJ1-1, with a weak D call TRBD1 (6 bases). Trimming removed 10 bases from V and 11 bases from J, with 20 bases in between. The CDR3 length is 12 residues.

This clonotype was recorded at least ten times. This chain links TRBV28 with TRBJ2-7, with D possibly TRBD1 on 6 matching bases. Germline V CDR1 and CDR2: MDHEN, SYDVKM. The V end lost 3 bases, the J end lost 2 bases, and 11 bases lay between the germline ends. This CDR3 comprises 14 residues. The CDR3 reads CASSFGDKPYEQYF. Here the CDR3 DNA reads TGTGCCAGCAGTTTTGGGGACAAACCCTACGAGCAGTACTTC.

This clonotype has at least ten counts. The chain recombines TRBV30 with TRBJ2-7; TRBD1 matches 10 bases. V dropped 4 bases and J dropped 5; count of bases not matched to a gene: 8. The CDR3 length is 14 residues. The germline V gene encodes CDR1 GTSNPN and CDR2 SVGIG (reference sequence). The CDR3 DNA is TGTGCCTGGACATCCCCGGGACAGGGGAACGAGCAGTACTTC. Amino acid sequence: CAWTSPGQGNEQYF.

This clonotype has ten or more counts. The final CDR3 position lacks the conserved phenylalanine or tryptophan, pointing to a likely read error. It is unclear where the CDR3 begins or ends on the DNA, so no DNA is shown, and the CDR3 is as TCRdb lists it. The chain has TRBV7-9 and TRBJ1-1; the table's D gene call, TRBD1, was not cross checked with the DNA. The V gene's germline CDR1 is SEHNR and CDR2 FQNEAQ (reference sequence). The CDR3 is 12 amino acids long, termini counted. The CDR3 sequence is CASSYPGTALST.

This clonotype has a count of ten or more. The rearrangement links TRBV27 to TRBJ1-5; D possibly corresponds to TRBD1 (5 bases). The CDR3 spans 17 residues. Germline V gives CDR1 MNHEY, CDR2 SMNVEV (reference sequence). V was clipped by 5 bases and J by 6 bases, with 23 bases between them. In DNA, the CDR3 is TGTGCCAGCAGTCCCCGGACTTTTTTGGGGGGGGGTCAGCCCCAGCATTTT. Its translation is CASSPRTFLGGGQPQHF.

This clonotype has a count of ten or more. V and J are TRBV19 and TRBJ2-7, with D possibly matching TRBD2 (6 bases). V lost 4 bases to trimming and J lost 1 base, with 14 bases between them. Germline values: CDR1 LNHDA, CDR2 SQIVND (reference sequence). The CDR3 contains 15 residues. The CDR3 region has the DNA TGTGCCAGTAGTAACGCTCACGGGGGTTCCTACGAGCAGTACTTC. Translated, it gives CASSNAHGGSYEQYF.

The chain carries TRBV5-4 and TRBJ2-5; D may match TRBD1 or TRBD2 (5 bases each). CDR1 and CDR2 (germline): SGHNT, YYREEE (reference sequence). The CDR3 sequence is 16 residues long. V was cut by 4 bases and J by 5 bases, with 21 bases left in between. CDR3 DNA sequence: TGTGCCAGCAGCCTCACCTCCGGGACGAGCATTGAGACCCAGTACTTC. Translation: CASSLTSGTSIETQYF. Variable domain in full (rest from reference TRBV5-4 and TRBJ2-5): ETGVTQSPTHLIKTRGQQVTLRCSSQSGHNTVSWYQQALGQGPQFIFQYYREEENGRGNFPPRFSGLQFPNYSSELNVNALELDDSALYLCASSLTSGTSIETQYFGPGTRLLVL.

This chain joins TRBV3-1 and TRBJ2-1; 15 nucleotides agree with TRBD2. Unmatched junction bases numbered 0, after V lost 3 bases and J lost 3 bases. The CDR3 runs 16 residues. CDR1 LGHDT and CDR2 YNNKEL come from the germline V gene (reference sequence). CDR3 amino acids: CASSQGLAGGYNEQFF. Here the CDR3 DNA reads TGTGCCAGCAGCCAGGGACTAGCGGGAGGCTACAATGAGCAGTTCTTC.

The V gene is TRBV30, the J gene TRBJ2-7; D is perhaps TRBD1 (6 bases). Germline values: CDR1 GTSNPN, CDR2 SVGIG (reference sequence). The CDR3 has 14 amino acids. The V end was cut by 7 bases, the J end by 5 bases, with 21 bases between. Here the CDR3 reads CASWQPDRGHEQYF. CDR3 sequence (DNA): TGTGCCTCCTGGCAACCGGACAGAGGCCACGAGCAGTACTTC.

Many counts were recorded for this clonotype. The chain carries TRBV30 and TRBJ1-2; D is undetermined. The V gene's germline CDR1 is GTSNPN and CDR2 SVGIG (reference sequence). V was shortened by 0 bases and J by 4 bases, with 9 bases between the two germline ends. The CDR3 length is 13 residues. The CDR3 loop is CAWSVYGSYGYTF. The CDR3, as DNA: TGTGCCTGGAGTGTTTATGGAAGCTATGGCTACACCTTC.

The sample holds many counts of this clonotype. The V call is TRBV20-1, the J call TRBJ1-2; TRBD1 might be the D (6 bases). CDR1 DFQATT and CDR2 SNEGSKA come from the germline V gene (reference sequence). Trimming stripped 4 bases from V and 6 bases from J, with 12 bases between. The CDR3 runs to 12 residues. This chain's CDR3 is CSAMQGNDGYTF. CDR3 DNA sequence: TGCAGTGCTATGCAGGGGAACGATGGCTACACCTTC.

This clonotype was seen ten or more times. The rearrangement joins TRBV20-1 to TRBJ1-1; 9 nucleotides match TRBD1. Germline CDR1 is DFQATT and CDR2 is SNEGSKA (reference sequence). V shed 6 bases, J shed 3 bases, and the junction held 8 bases outside the gene matches. The CDR3 is 14 residues long. The CDR3 reads CSASKTGGYTEAFF. The DNA for the CDR3 is TGCAGTGCCAGTAAGACAGGGGGTTACACTGAAGCTTTCTTT.

This clonotype was observed many times. V gene TRBV28 combines with J gene TRBJ2-2; D gene uncertain. The CDR3 loop spans 11 amino acids. Germline V CDR1 and CDR2: MDHEN, SYDVKM. The germline V and J ends were trimmed by 2 bases and 8 bases, with 3 bases remaining between them. CDR3 nucleotides: TGTGCCAGCAGTTTAAAGGGGGAGCTGTTTTTT. Protein: CASSLKGELFF.

This clonotype came up a few times. Here the CDR3 DNA reads TGTGCCAGCAGCCCAGAACTGGGGACCCAGTACTTC. Protein product: CASSPELGTQYF. This chain uses TRBV9 with TRBJ2-5; no clear D gene. Germline lookup yields CDR1 SGDLS and CDR2 YYNGEE. CDR3 length: 12 amino acids. The V and J ends lost 4 bases and 7 bases respectively, with 11 bases between them.

This chain joins TRBV2 and TRBJ2-3; TRBD1 might be the D (6 bases). CDR1 is SNHLY and CDR2 is FYNNEI in the germline V gene. The V end was cut by 1 base, the J end by 0 bases, with 8 bases between. The CDR3 contains 15 residues. The CDR3 nucleotides are TGTGCCAGCAGTGAAGGGGACACTAGCACAGATACGCAGTATTTT. Protein sequence: CASSEGDTSTDTQYF.

This clonotype showed up just a few times. The chain joins TRBV10-3 to TRBJ2-5; 7 bases match TRBD1. The V segment lost 7 bases and the J segment 2 bases; nucleotides outside the gene matches: 7. Germline V gene lookup returns CDR1 ENHRY and CDR2 SYGVKD. There are 14 residues in the CDR3. The CDR3 DNA sequence: TGTGCCATCAACCAGGGGGACAATCAAGAGACCCAGTACTTC. Encoded protein: CAINQGDNQETQYF.

The chain couples TRBV29-1 to TRBJ2-7; D is possibly TRBD1 (6 bases). The CDR3 spans 12 residues. Germline V gene sequence: CDR1 SQVTM, CDR2 ANQGSEA. Trimming left V 4 bases short and J 9 bases short, with 16 bases between. CDR3 amino acids: CSVGEGTTGQYF. CDR3 nucleotides: TGCAGCGTTGGAGAGGGGACAACTGGGCAGTACTTC.

This chain connects TRBV18 to TRBJ2-1, with 9 bases that match TRBD2. After removal of 3 bases from V and 12 bases from J, the junction contained 6 bases not matched to a gene. CDR3 length: 13 amino acids. Germline V lookup: CDR1 KGHSH, CDR2 LQKENI. The CDR3 protein is CASSPVGLAAQFF. The CDR3 DNA reads TGTGCCAGCTCACCTGTGGGACTAGCCGCGCAGTTCTTC.

As to this clonotype: The germline gene is not matched at one end of the junction; a read error may be the cause. In nucleotides, the CDR3 is TGTGTCAGCAGTTTCATTAGCGGGACCGGATCCTACGAGCAGTACTTC. Translating gives CVSSFISGTGSYEQYF. The chain is built from TRBV12-3 or TRBV12-4 and TRBJ2-7; 8 nucleotides match TRBD2. The CDR3 contains 16 residues.

The rearrangement links TRBV30 to TRBJ1-2; 7 nucleotides agree with TRBD1. The CDR3 has 14 amino acids. The V gene's germline CDR1 is GTSNPN and CDR2 SVGIG (reference sequence). J lost 4 bases, V lost 0 bases, and 5 bases had no gene match. CDR3 region: CAWSVRTGFYGYTF. CDR3 nucleotides: TGTGCCTGGAGTGTCCGGACAGGTTTCTATGGCTACACCTTC.

The sample holds many counts of this clonotype. The chain is built from TRBV27 and TRBJ2-5, with a weak D call TRBD2 (5 bases). Trimming shortened V by 6 bases and J by 7 bases, and 15 bases separated the two germline ends. CDR1 and CDR2 from the germline V gene are MNHEY and SMNVEV (reference sequence). This CDR3 is 13 amino acids long. The CDR3 DNA is TGTGCCAGCAGCCTGGGAGCTTGGGGGACCCAGTACTTC. It specifies CASSLGAWGTQYF.

In this sample, this clonotype turned up a few times. V usage is TRBV25-1 and J usage is TRBJ1-3; D ambiguous. The V and J ends lost 3 bases and 2 bases respectively, with 8 bases between them. Per germline, CDR1 MGHDK and CDR2 SYGVNS. The CDR3 spans 14 residues. DNA for the CDR3: TGTGCCAGCAGTGATATGGGGACTGGAAACACCATATATTTT. As protein: CASSDMGTGNTIYF.

This clonotype was seen a few times. The CDR3 DNA follows: TGCAGTGCTACCAGTCAAGAAGGGACTTCCTACTACGAGCAGTACTTC. It encodes CSATSQEGTSYYEQYF. The rearrangement links TRBV20-1 to TRBJ2-7; possible D gene TRBD2, 6 bases. Germline CDR1 reads DFQATT; CDR2 reads SNEGSKA (reference sequence). There are 16 residues in the CDR3. Trimming took 4 bases from V and 3 from J, leaving 22 bases between them.

This clonotype appeared many times. The chain employs TRBV2 and TRBJ1-1; possibly TRBD1 for D (6 bases). The CDR3 contains 13 residues. Germline CDR1 SNHLY, CDR2 FYNNEI. V was shortened by 6 bases and J by 2 bases, with 10 bases between the two germline ends. The CDR3 here is CASRQGPNTEAFF. CDR3 sequence (DNA): TGTGCCAGCAGACAGGGACCAAACACTGAAGCTTTCTTT.